The rows below give T cell receptor beta chains drawn from one sample of a study of breast tumors, draining lymph nodes, adjacent tissues. Via MiXCR, TCRdb re-called the multiplex PCR reads, giving one row per CDR3 protein. The sample lists some 97,000 distinct CDR3 sequences, over 20% occurring once. Sample: axillary lymph node tissue. The source of these receptors is a female donor with breast cancer. Some clones in this sample may be carry-over from other donors' samples. CDR3s include the opening cysteine and the closing phenylalanine or tryptophan. Fields, in order: J gene, V gene, clone size, D gene, CDR3 length, CDR3 protein, CDR3 DNA. A D gene is named only where the DNA matches it firmly. Rows may omit the clone size; those that give it use once, few, many or a size class.

TRBJ2-5	TRBV11-2	many	NA	14	CASSPGGGIETQYF	TGTGCCAGCAGCCCAGGGGGGGGGATCGAGACCCAGTACTTC
TRBJ2-3	TRBV11-2	few	TRBD1	19	CASSSRSLRGRLKADTQYF	TGTGCCAGCAGCTCCCGATCCCTCAGGGGGCGCCTCAAGGCAGATACGCAGTATTTT
TRBJ2-7	TRBV3-1	many	NA	14	CASSHWRGSYEQYF	TGTGCCAGCAGCCACTGGCGGGGCTCCTACGAGCAGTACTTC
TRBJ2-7	TRBV6-4	many	NA	15	CASSPRSDTTSEQYF	TGTGCCAGCAGTCCTCGTTCGGACACCACCTCCGAGCAGTACTTC
TRBJ2-1	TRBV10-3	many	TRBD2	17	CAISESISSGPKNEQFF	TGTGCCATCAGTGAGTCGATATCTAGCGGGCCTAAAAATGAGCAGTTCTTC
TRBJ2-7	TRBV20-1	many	NA	19	CSARDRGIMGNPSSYEQYF	TGCAGTGCTAGAGATAGGGGTATTATGGGTAACCCATCCTCCTACGAGCAGTACTTC
TRBJ2-1	TRBV28	few	NA	11	CASSFVNEQFF	TGTGCCAGCAGTTTTGTGAATGAGCAGTTCTTC
TRBJ2-7	TRBV5-1	many	TRBD1	12	CASSSGGSEQYF	TGCGCCAGCAGCTCAGGGGGCTCGGAGCAGTACTTC
TRBJ1-2	TRBV19	once	TRBD1	15	CACIVRQGALGGYTF	TGTGCCTGTATCGTCCGGCAGGGGGCCCTGGGAGGCTACACCTTC
TRBJ1-3	TRBV5-6	many	NA	16	CASSLFIQTSGNTIYF	TGTGCCAGCAGCTTGTTTATACAAACTTCTGGAAACACCATATATTTT
TRBJ1-6	TRBV10-3	many	NA	13	CAITNSYNSPLHF	TGTGCCATCACTAACAGCTATAATTCACCCCTCCACTTT
TRBJ2-7	TRBV20-1	many	NA	12	CSARSRLGEQYF	TGCAGTGCTAGGAGTCGCCTGGGTGAGCAGTACTTC
TRBJ2-7	TRBV30	few	TRBD1	16	CAWSPKRGQGVYEQYF	TGTGCCTGGTCACCGAAGAGGGGACAGGGGGTCTACGAGCAGTACTTC
TRBJ2-1	TRBV20-1	many	NA	16	CSARDSGKGDPNEQFF	TGCAGTGCTAGAGATTCAGGGAAGGGAGACCCCAATGAGCAGTTCTTC
TRBJ2-3	TRBV7-9	many	NA	15	CASSLGTTSTDTQYF	TGTGCCAGCAGCTTAGGGACTACTAGCACAGATACGCAGTATTTT
TRBJ2-1	TRBV10-3	many	NA	11	CAIRSYNEQFF	TGTGCCATCAGGAGTTACAATGAGCAGTTCTTC
TRBJ2-5	TRBV20-1	many	NA	10	CSAWASTQYF	TGCAGTGCCTGGGCTTCGACCCAGTACTTC
TRBJ2-7	TRBV11-2	many	NA	13	CASSYVVGGEQYF	TGTGCCAGCAGCTACGTTGTGGGGGGCGAGCAGTACTTC
TRBJ2-3	TRBV5-4	many	NA	13	CASSREPGHTQYF	TGTGCCAGCAGCAGGGAACCGGGCCATACGCAGTATTTT
TRBJ1-3	TRBV6-5	many	NA	16	CASSYLPQSSGNTIYF	TGTGCCAGCAGTTACTTGCCCCAGTCCTCTGGAAACACCATATATTTT
TRBJ1-2	TRBV7-9	NA	NA	14	CASSLGPPSCGYTF	TGTGCCAGCAGCTTAGGACCTCCGAGCTGTGGCTACACCTTC
TRBJ1-3	TRBV3-1	NA	NA	17	CASSKGFTETSGNTIYF	TGTGCCAGCAGTAAAGGGTTCACAGAAACCTCTGGAAACACCATATATTTT
TRBJ2-5	TRBV5-4	many	NA	14	CASSLVGTKETQYF	TGTGCCAGCAGCTTGGTTGGGACAAAAGAGACCCAGTACTTC
TRBJ2-7	TRBV6-1	many	NA	14	CASKMEGDRDEQYF	TGTGCCAGCAAAATGGAGGGGGATAGGGACGAGCAGTACTTC
TRBJ1-5	TRBV3-1	few	NA	17	CASSQGSLRQSNQPQHF	TGTGCCAGCAGCCAAGGGTCACTCAGACAGAGCAATCAGCCCCAGCATTTT
TRBJ2-5	TRBV20-1	many	NA	12	CSARYSQETQYF	TGCAGTGCTAGGTACAGCCAAGAGACCCAGTACTTC
TRBJ2-3	TRBV10-3	many	TRBD2	15	CAISQTSANTDTQYF	TGTGCCATCAGCCAGACTAGCGCGAACACAGATACGCAGTATTTT
TRBJ2-7	TRBV18	few	TRBD1	15	CASSFGRDREYEQYF	TGTGCCAGCTCATTCGGCCGGGACAGGGAGTACGAGCAGTACTTC
TRBJ2-3	TRBV4-2	NA	TRBD2	16	CASSPSGGANTDTQYF	TGTGCCAGCAGCCCGAGCGGGGGGGCCAACACAGATACGCAGTATTTT
TRBJ2-5	TRBV3-1	NA	NA	15	CASSQDWSRRETQYF	TGTGCCAGCAGCCAAGATTGGTCCCGGCGAGAGACCCAGTACTTC
TRBJ2-7	TRBV7-9	many	NA	12	CASSGDSYEQYF	TGTGCCAGCAGCGGGGACTCCTACGAGCAGTACTTC
TRBJ2-7	TRBV4-1	many	NA	14	CASSQDFSHYEQYF	TGCGCCAGCAGCCAAGATTTCTCTCATTACGAGCAGTACTTC
TRBJ1-2	TRBV20-1	many	TRBD1	12	CSAYQGGMGYTF	TGCAGTGCTTACCAAGGGGGCATGGGCTACACCTTC
TRBJ1-2	TRBV7-8	many	NA	13	CASSLVGGGRQTF	TGTGCCAGCAGCTTGGTTGGGGGGGGCCGGCAGACCTTC
TRBJ2-3	TRBV7-2	many	NA	15	CASSLEAGNTDTQYF	TGTGCCAGCAGCTTAGAGGCGGGGAACACAGATACGCAGTATTTT
TRBJ1-6	TRBV12-3/TRBV12-4	many	NA	15	CASTRDGGIGSPLHF	TGTGCCAGCACCAGGGACGGGGGCATTGGTTCACCCCTCCACTTT
TRBJ2-7	TRBV6-1	many	NA	13	CASVGFGASEQYF	TGTGCCAGCGTCGGCTTTGGGGCCAGCGAGCAGTACTTC
TRBJ2-3	TRBV9	NA	NA	15	CASSVRDSSTDTQYF	TGTGCCAGCAGCGTAAGAGACAGCAGCACAGATACGCAGTATTTT
TRBJ2-2	TRBV12-3/TRBV12-4	NA	NA	14	CASHSGARTGELFF	TGTGCCAGCCACTCTGGGGCGCGCACCGGGGAGCTGTTTTTT
TRBJ2-7	TRBV6-5	many	TRBD2	13	CASTGGGGYEQYF	TGTGCCAGCACCGGGGGGGGCGGCTACGAGCAGTACTTC
TRBJ2-6	TRBV7-2	many	TRBD1	16	CASRDRKFSGANVLTF	TGTGCCAGCCGGGACAGAAAATTCTCTGGGGCCAACGTCCTGACTTTC
TRBJ2-6	TRBV6-5	many	NA	16	CASSYGGGGGANVLTF	TGTGCCAGCAGTTACGGAGGGGGCGGTGGGGCCAACGTCCTGACTTTC
TRBJ2-3	TRBV7-8	NA	TRBD2	17	CASSPRGGGGQTDTQYF	TGTGCCAGCAGCCCAAGGGGCGGCGGGGGGCAGACAGATACGCAGTATTTT
TRBJ2-3	TRBV6-1	NA	NA	14	CASSDRGITDTQYF	TGTGCCAGCAGTGACCGCGGGATAACGGATACGCAGTATTTT
TRBJ2-1	TRBV12-3/TRBV12-4	many	NA	13	CASSLVARNEQFF	TGTGCCAGCAGCCTCGTAGCACGCAATGAGCAGTTCTTC
TRBJ2-3	TRBV5-1	many	TRBD2	16	CASSLVGTSGSDTQYF	TGCGCCAGCAGCTTGGTCGGGACTAGCGGATCAGATACGCAGTATTTT
TRBJ2-1	TRBV10-2	NA	NA	12	CASSEEGLVAFF	TGCGCCAGCAGTGAGGAGGGGCTGGTTGCCTTCTTC
TRBJ2-5	TRBV7-9	many	NA	12	CASSLADETQYF	TGTGCCAGCAGCTTAGCGGACGAGACCCAGTACTTC
TRBJ1-4	TRBV7-2	many	TRBD1	16	CASSAVGGTALEKLFF	TGTGCCAGCAGCGCCGTAGGGGGGACAGCTCTTGAAAAACTGTTTTTT
TRBJ1-2	TRBV5-4	NA	NA	14	CASSLEAVALGYTF	TGTGCCAGCAGCCTGGAAGCAGTGGCTCTTGGCTACACCTTC
TRBJ2-1	TRBV20-1	many	TRBD2	16	CSARDFAGGRGNEQFF	TGCAGTGCTAGAGATTTCGCGGGAGGGCGAGGGAATGAGCAGTTCTTC
TRBJ1-2	TRBV19	many	TRBD1	15	CASIPQGQGVGGYTF	TGTGCCAGTATCCCCCAGGGACAGGGGGTCGGGGGCTACACCTTC